This T cell receptor (beta chain) originates from a study of beta chain features in type 1 diabetes. Overall study context: Examination covered approximately 100 million sorted cells spanning all samples.

Study-wide results and limits: Patients with type 1 diabetes carried fewer insertions and had more deletions at their VDJ junctions. A greater similarity of naive, central memory and Treg TCRB repertoires was seen among patients than among healthy donors.

Germline V lookup: CDR1 LGHNA, CDR2 YNFKEQ. CDR3 length: 17 amino acids. The junction had 6 bases not matched to a gene; V was cut back by 0 bases and J by 0 bases. Comment on this clone: The antigen is unknown.

Since all of the isolated RNA was reverse transcribed, expressed TCRB transcripts were what got sequenced. About 3.6 million reads was the average for naive, central memory and regulatory T cell samples. This table comes from immunoSEQ multiplex PCR, and its TCRdb copy is limited to in-frame clones, with some not included. The sample lists 200,000 to 300,000 clones, 25% to 30% occurring once. The sequencing input was central memory CD4+ T cells from blood. The rearrangement links TRBV4-2 to TRBJ2-3, with 7 bases aligning to TRBD1. The sequence derives from a man younger than 45 in good health. The CDR3 spells CASSQDPVTGSTDTQYF. For the CDR3, the DNA is TGTGCCAGCAGCCAAGATCCGGTGACAGGGAGCACAGATACGCAGTATTTT.